A single sample gave rise to the 9 T cell receptor beta chains below, sequenced in a study of T cell responses to AZD1222 COVID-19 vaccine. Using immunoSEQ multiplex PCR, the repertoire was profiled, and TCRdb retains in-frame clones only, with some absent. Counted here are some 280,000 clones, about 94% occurring once; the ten biggest clones make up 0.5% to 0.65%. Sequencing used peripheral blood, obtained 28 days after the second AZD1222 dose. The receptors were sampled from an adult who received the AZD1222 COVID-19 vaccine.

The chain has TRBV24-1 and TRBJ1-5, with D uncertain. CDR3 length: 16 residues. V gave up 4 bases and J gave up 1 base, with 13 bases separating them. Per the germline V gene, CDR1 is KGHDR and CDR2 is SFDVKD. CDR3 in amino acids: CATSDPTTGSNQPQHF. CDR3 DNA: TGTGCCACCAGTGACCCGACAACGGGGAGCAATCAGCCCCAGCATTTT.

This chain joins TRBV6-5 and TRBJ1-4; D may be TRBD1 (5 bases). The V gene's germline CDR1 is MNHEY and CDR2 SVGAGI. V was trimmed by 4 bases and J by 6 bases, leaving 15 bases between them. The CDR3 has 15 amino acids. CDR3 sequence: CASSSTGTGDEKLFF. CDR3 nucleotides: TGTGCCAGCAGTTCCACCGGGACTGGAGATGAAAAACTGTTTTTT.

The rearrangement uses TRBV2 and TRBJ2-1, with 8 bases aligning to TRBD2. The V gene's germline CDR1 is SNHLY and CDR2 FYNNEI. The CDR3 contains 14 residues. V trimming: 3 bases; J trimming: 9 bases; junction bases outside the gene matches: 7. CDR3 in amino acids: CASSDSGRGGEQFF. The CDR3 DNA reads TGTGCCAGCAGTGACAGCGGGAGAGGAGGTGAGCAGTTCTTC.

This rearrangement joins TRBV5-1 to TRBJ2-7, with a tentative D call TRBD2 (5 bases). V was cut by 3 bases and J by 6 bases, with 13 bases left in between. Germline V gene lookup returns CDR1 SGHRS and CDR2 YFSETQ. The CDR3 is 13 residues long. The CDR3 loop is CASSSPPSTEQYF. For the CDR3, the DNA is TGCGCCAGCAGCTCTCCCCCTAGCACCGAGCAGTACTTC.

In regard to this clone: The same CDR3 also results from other DNA sequences found in this sample. The chain recombines TRBV2 with TRBJ1-5; D remains ambiguous. The CDR3 is 12 amino acids. The germline gives CDR1 SNHLY, CDR2 FYNNEI. Trimming removed 3 bases at V and 2 bases at J, with 2 bases between. DNA for the CDR3: TGTGCCAGCAGTGAGGGCAATCAGCCCCAGCATTTT. This codes for CASSEGNQPQHF.

In its sample, this clone was seen once. The V call is TRBV7-2, the J call TRBJ1-4; D is possibly TRBD1 (5 bases). Germline V gene lookup returns CDR1 SGHTA and CDR2 FQGNSA. This CDR3 is 16 amino acids long. Trimming took 1 base from V and 4 from J, leaving 13 bases between them. In DNA form, the CDR3 reads TGTGCCAGCAGCTTAGGCAGGGTCAGGGTTAATGAAAAACTGTTTTTT. Translation: CASSLGRVRVNEKLFF.

The rearrangement uses TRBV6-2 or TRBV6-3 and TRBJ2-7, with D possibly being TRBD1 (5 bases). The CDR3 covers 15 residues. V lost 6 bases and J lost 12, with 27 bases in between. Germline V gene data show CDR1 as MNHEY and CDR2 as SVGEGT. Here the CDR3 DNA reads TGTGCCAGCAGCCCAGCCATGACAGCCTATTATGTTGCGTACTTC. Its protein product is CASSPAMTAYYVAYF.

This sequence joins TRBV18 and TRBJ1-1; the D is unclear. The CDR3 runs to 13 residues. Per the germline V gene, CDR1 is KGHSH and CDR2 is LQKENI. V shed 0 bases and J shed 7 bases, with 9 bases lying between them. CDR3: CASSPPNAGEAFF. Written as DNA, the CDR3 is TGTGCCAGCTCACCACCGAACGCAGGTGAAGCTTTCTTT.

The chain recombines TRBV11-2 with TRBJ2-7; D is uncertain. CDR1 is SGHAT, CDR2 FQNNGV, per germline. The CDR3 consists of 14 residues. V lost 4 bases, J lost 3 bases, and 13 bases lay in between. CDR3 coding DNA: TGTGCCAGCAGCTCTGGACCTACGGACTACGAGCAGTACTTC. Translated, it gives CASSSGPTDYEQYF.